This TCR beta chain comes out of a study of blood T cell repertoires in COVID-19. Study in general: Specimens from acute and convalescent COVID-19 originated in the United States, Italy and Spain.

The CDR3 contains 13 residues. In germline, CDR1 is SGHTA, CDR2 FQGNSA. Trimming cost V 5 bases and J 9 bases; bases outside gene matches: 6. Enrollees, about 18 to 100 years old, lived in 24 US areas. Cohorts were assigned according to the clinical history that participants reported. Profiled with immunoSEQ multiplex PCR; TCRdb holds only in-frame clones, not every one. The data contain a few hundred thousand clones, nearly 90% of them singletons. What was sequenced was PBMCs or T cells enriched from blood (not recorded which). The TCR sequence derives from a young woman with acute COVID-19. The V call is TRBV7-2, the J call TRBJ1-3; 8 bases agree with TRBD1. Here the CDR3 reads CASSVGQGSTIYF. As DNA, the CDR3 is TGTGCCAGCAGCGTCGGACAGGGCAGCACCATATATTTT.